This T cell receptor (beta chain) was recorded in a study of CD8 T cells in Susac syndrome. The RNA, roughly 0.45 to 1 ug, was put through reverse transcription using random hexamers. Amplification of TCR beta CDR3 across 54 Vbeta and 13 Jbeta was performed with immunoSEQ multiplex PCR. TCRdb re-derived calls from the immunoSEQ multiplex PCR reads in MiXCR, one entry per CDR3 protein. The sample lists 100,000 to 150,000 distinct CDR3 sequences, more than 90% occurring once. To note about this clonotype: The target antigen is unknown.

General study points: The number of individuals included in the study's TCR sequencing and HLA analysis was acknowledged as relatively small.

The CDR3 covers 12 residues. Between the trimmed V and J ends, which lost 0 bases and 6 bases, there was a span of 7 bases. From germline, CDR1 is SQVTM and CDR2 ANQGSEA. The sequenced target, TCR beta, came from blood CD8+ and CD4+ T cells. This chain links TRBV29-1 with TRBJ2-3; D remains ambiguous. The specimen was CD4+ T cells from PBMCs. The TCR was taken from a human donor in good health. The CDR3 here is CSVEDQTDTQYF. For the CDR3, the DNA is TGCAGCGTTGAAGATCAGACGGATACGCAGTATTTT.